The text below deals with one TCR beta chain. Its target antigen remains unknown. Base qualities are not at hand, and no much larger clone is one base apart. These data originate in a study of blood T cell repertoires in COVID-19 (dated by TCRdb to about 2020). Turning to the overall study: Samples from collaborators originated in the United States, Italy and Spain and spanned both the acute and convalescent phases of COVID-19. Samples came from the ongoing ImmuneRACE study (first 160 participants) plus 1,254 subjects from 6 global collaborators. A freely available public database, intended as a resource for researchers studying the immune response to SARS-CoV-2, is where the repertoires were released. The material from the prospective study consisted of cDNA or gDNA derived from T cells, B-cell-depleted T cells, or PBMCs. Where available, HLA class I and class II types were taken from metadata supplied by the sample provider and were not determined by assay-based typing. A de-identified subject ID, COVID-19 status, age in years and sex were almost always included in the sample metadata. Subjects who had been exposed to COVID-19, were actively infected with it, or had recovered from it provided the deeply sampled blood TCRbeta repertoires that made up the dataset. What the study reported, not specific to this receptor: How much clinical and demographic metadata was included differed by source and by participant, and the metadata was provided uncurated.

TCRbeta CDR3 regions were amplified from genomic DNA by means of the immunoSEQ Assay, a bias-controlled multiplex PCR. As for how the authors treated the data: The number of nucleated cells in each sample was estimated by amplification of reference gene primers within the assay. To quantify the absolute abundance of each unique TCRbeta CDR3 rearrangement, sequence reads were collapsed and filtered. For each sample, productive Simpson clonality was calculated as the square root of Simpson's diversity index across productive rearrangements. Drawn from immuneACCESS, this table holds only the in-frame rearrangements with V and J called that TCRdb kept. Clones are partly lost; checked studies trace under half to an unresolved V gene and leave the rest unexplained. The DNA was the basis for D and trimming; V, J and clone size are from that table. Recorded for this sample are around 290,000 clones; about 89% of them occurred a single time. The top ten constitute roughly 7.1% of the sample.

Spanning cysteine to phenylalanine, the CDR3 consists of 14 amino acids. Here the CDR3 DNA is all that survives: 42 bases in frame from base 1. Cut back by 3 bases and 10 bases, the V and J ends lie 15 bases apart. Per the germline V gene (reference sequence), SEHNR is the CDR1 and FQNEAQ is the CDR2. A second Seattle source provided samples from volunteer blood donors who had recovered from COVID-19. Each collaborating institution followed its own protocols to collect whole blood in K2EDTA tubes. For TCRbeta analysis, collaborators shipped samples as frozen whole blood, isolated PBMCs, or DNA extracted from either of those sample types.

The rearranged chain carries TRBV7-9 and TRBJ1-4; no D gene is confidently identified. The source of this sequence is a woman aged 50 to 65 who had recovered from COVID-19. Sample: peripheral blood. The CDR3: CASSFSDRLAKLFF. The DNA sequence is as follows: TGTGCCAGCAGCTTCTCAGACCGGCTAGCAAAACTGTTTTTT.